The 15 T cell receptor beta chains reported below all come from one sample, sequenced in a study of cytomegalovirus exposure and HLA in healthy donors. 60 Vbeta and 13 Jbeta primers were used in PCR. The protocol was immunoSEQ multiplex PCR, while the TCRdb copy is restricted to in-frame clones and leaves out a portion. The sample shows 120,000 or so clones, approximately 82% of them seen only once. Sequences were obtained from PBMCs. The receptors here all came from a man between 18 and 35 years old in good health and CMV-seropositive.

Written as DNA, the CDR3 is TGTGCCAGCAGCTTCCGGGGTAACTCTGGAAACACCATATATTTT. This translates into CASSFRGNSGNTIYF. V gene TRBV7-3 combines with J gene TRBJ1-3; D call uncertain. Trimming removed 3 bases at V and 0 bases at J, with 9 bases between. The germline V gene encodes CDR1 SGHTA and CDR2 FQGTGA. CDR3 size: 15 residues.

This clone has just a few counts. The rearrangement uses TRBV10-3 and TRBJ1-5; D gene ambiguous. Looked up from germline, CDR1 is ENHRY and CDR2 is SYGVKD. This CDR3 comprises 16 residues. V lost 0 bases, J lost 2 bases, and 11 bases lay in between. The CDR3 region is CAISESGDDRNQPQHF. CDR3 nucleotides: TGTGCCATCAGTGAGTCCGGGGATGATCGCAATCAGCCCCAGCATTTT.

This chain links TRBV18 with TRBJ1-1; tentative D call: TRBD1 (5 bases). The germline V and J ends were trimmed by 2 bases and 2 bases, with 15 bases remaining between them. Germline V gene data show CDR1 as KGHSH and CDR2 as LQKENI. This CDR3 has 16 amino acids. CDR3 residues: CASSPLTGPGNTEAFF. CDR3 coding DNA: TGTGCCAGCTCACCATTAACAGGTCCAGGTAACACTGAAGCTTTCTTT. Based on the CDR3 plus reference TRBV18 and TRBJ1-1, the full variable domain is NAGVMQNPRHLVRRRGQEARLRCSPMKGHSHVYWYRQLPEEGLKFMVYLQKENIIDESGMPKERFSAEFPKEGPSILRIQQVVRGDSAAYFCASSPLTGPGNTEAFFGQGTRLTVV.

The chain carries TRBV7-3 and TRBJ2-6; D remains ambiguous. The CDR3 length is 13 residues. V was shortened by 5 bases and J by 9 bases, with 11 bases between the two germline ends. The V gene's germline CDR1 is SGHTA and CDR2 FQGTGA. CDR3 sequence: CASSPDRVNVLTF. The CDR3, as DNA: TGTGCCAGCAGCCCGGATCGGGTCAACGTCCTGACTTTC. Full variable domain (rest looked up from reference TRBV7-3 and TRBJ2-6): GAGVSQTPSNKVTEKGKYVELRCDPISGHTALYWYRQSLGQGPEFLIYFQGTGAADDSGLPNDRFFAVRPEGSVSTLKIQRTERGDSAVYLCASSPDRVNVLTFGAGSRLTVL.

The CDR3 DNA reads TGTGCCAGCAGTGAAAAGCAGGGGGCGCGGGCTTTCTTT. Amino acids: CASSEKQGARAFF. The genes are TRBV25-1 and TRBJ1-1; 8 positions match TRBD1. The germline V gene encodes CDR1 MGHDK and CDR2 SYGVNS. Trimming at V came to 2 bases and at J to 11 bases, leaving 7 bases not matched to a gene. CDR3 length: 13 residues.

CDR3 sequence reads: CASLPGFNLYEQYF. CDR3 in DNA: TGTGCCAGCCTCCCGGGATTTAACCTCTACGAGCAGTACTTC. The V call is TRBV2, the J call TRBJ2-7, with TRBD2 as a possible D gene (5 bases). Trimming removed 8 bases from V and 3 bases from J, with 17 bases in between. Germline-derived CDR1 and CDR2 are SNHLY and FYNNEI. The CDR3 runs to 14 residues.

The rearrangement joins TRBV19 to TRBJ2-2; 8 nucleotides align to TRBD1. Germline trimming cut 7 bases from V and 0 bases from J; bases unmatched to any gene: 4. The length of the CDR3 is 15 residues. Per the germline V gene, CDR1 is LNHDA and CDR2 is SQIVND (reference sequence). DNA of the CDR3: TGTGCCAGTACCCTGACAGGGGCGAACACCGGGGAGCTGTTTTTT. It is translated as CASTLTGANTGELFF.

This chain links TRBV28 with TRBJ2-3; perhaps TRBD2 as D (5 bases). Trimming removed 6 bases at V and 5 bases at J, with 18 bases between. This CDR3 spans 15 amino acids. Germline CDR1 and CDR2: MDHEN and SYDVKM. The DNA for the CDR3 is TGTGCCAGCAGACTCACCCCGGGGAATGGAGATACGCAGTATTTT. It is translated as CASRLTPGNGDTQYF.

V usage is TRBV19 and J usage is TRBJ2-5; possible D gene TRBD2, 7 bases. This CDR3 contains 13 residues. Germline assignment: CDR1 LNHDA and CDR2 SQIVND (reference sequence). V lost 5 bases and J lost 5, with 12 bases in between. The DNA of the CDR3 is TGTGCCAGTAGTGTGGGGGGGCCGGAGACCCAGTACTTC. This codes for CASSVGGPETQYF.

This sequence joins TRBV5-1 and TRBJ1-1; D gene uncertain. V lost 0 bases, J lost 8 bases, and 11 bases lay in between. Germline V gene data show CDR1 as SGHRS and CDR2 as YFSETQ. The length of the CDR3 is 13 residues. CDR3 protein: CASSLEPFGEAFF. In DNA form, the CDR3 reads TGCGCCAGCAGCTTGGAGCCGTTCGGGGAAGCTTTCTTT. Full variable domain (rest looked up from reference TRBV5-1 and TRBJ1-1): KAGVTQTPRYLIKTRGQQVTLSCSPISGHRSVSWYQQTPGQGLQFLFEYFSETQRNKGNFPGRFSGRQFSNSRSEMNVSTLELGDSALYLCASSLEPFGEAFFGQGTRLTVV.

The gene calls are TRBV2 and TRBJ1-4, with D uncertain. The germline V gene encodes CDR1 SNHLY and CDR2 FYNNEI. V dropped 1 base and J dropped 0 bases, with 9 bases sitting between them. This CDR3 contains 16 residues. Here the CDR3 reads CASSEGARATNEKLFF. The DNA of the CDR3 is TGTGCCAGCAGTGAAGGGGCGCGTGCAACTAATGAAAAACTGTTTTTT.

The gene calls are TRBV7-6 and TRBJ2-5; 10 positions match TRBD1. CDR1 is SGHVS and CDR2 is FNYEAQ in the germline V gene. Losses at the gene ends were 0 bases for V and 5 bases for J; bases not matched to a gene: 3. CDR3 size: 15 residues. In DNA, the CDR3 is TGTGCCAGCAGCTTAGCACGGACAGGGGGGGAGACCCAGTACTTC. It yields the protein CASSLARTGGETQYF.

Comment on this clone: This sample also contains other DNA sequences that code for the same CDR3. J is TRBJ2-3 and V is TRBV14; 12 bases agree with TRBD2. This CDR3 region has 14 residues. The V gene end was trimmed by 8 bases and the J gene end by 4 bases; junction bases not matched to a gene: 4. Germline assignment: CDR1 SGHDN and CDR2 FVKESK. The CDR3 nucleotides are TGTGCCAGCCGACTAGCGGGGGTTGCAGATACGCAGTATTTT. This sequence encodes CASRLAGVADTQYF. The whole variable domain, filled in from reference TRBV14 and TRBJ2-3, reads EAGVTQFPSHSVIEKGQTVTLRCDPISGHDNLYWYRRVMGKEIKFLLHFVKESKQDESGMPNNRFLAERTGGTYSTLKVQPAELEDSGVYFCASRLAGVADTQYFGPGTRLTVL.

The chain is built from TRBV20-1 and TRBJ2-2; D not resolved. The germline V gene has CDR1 DFQATT and CDR2 SNEGSKA (reference sequence). The V end was cut by 3 bases, the J end by 10 bases, with 9 bases between. CDR3 size: 11 residues. In nucleotides, the CDR3 is TGCAGTGCTAGGTCCGGAGCGGAGCTGTTTTTT. It translates to CSARSGAELFF.

The J gene is TRBJ2-5, the V gene TRBV7-9; D is undetermined. Deletions cut 5 bases from V and 5 bases from J, with 15 bases between. The CDR3 totals 14 residues. Germline assignment: CDR1 SEHNR and CDR2 FQNEAQ (reference sequence). The CDR3 sequence: CASSLGSFGETQYF. DNA for the CDR3: TGTGCCAGCAGCCTTGGATCGTTCGGGGAGACCCAGTACTTC.